These T cell receptor beta chains were read from a single sample in a study of control samples from healthy donors and cancer patients. Only in-frame clones appear in the TCRdb table, and some are missing; sequencing was by immunoSEQ multiplex PCR. The sample lists about 130,000 clones, roughly 89% occurring once. The sample was blood. These receptors were obtained from a man aged 18 to 30 in good health. Each CDR3 is given with its conserved first and last residue. A D gene is named only where the DNA matches it firmly. Clone size is given for some rows only: seen once, a few or many times, or a class if the clone is expanded.

TRBJ1-3 . TRBV7-9 . CASTWGTGNTIYF TGTGCCAGCACCTGGGGGACTGGAAACACCATATATTTT
TRBJ1-6 . TRBV4-2 . CASSQNTGLSYNSPLHF TGTGCCAGCAGCCAAAATACAGGGTTGTCCTATAATTCACCCCTCCACTTT
TRBJ1-3 . TRBV4-2 . CASSPFFRQASSGNTIYF TGTGCCAGCAGCCCCTTCTTCAGACAGGCTTCGTCTGGAAACACCATATATTTT
TRBJ1-1 . TRBV19 . CASSKNRDTEAFF TGTGCCAGTAGTAAAAACAGGGACACTGAAGCTTTCTTT
TRBJ2-3 . TRBV7-9 . CASSLRDGTDTQYF TGTGCCAGCAGCTTACGGGATGGCACAGATACGCAGTATTTT
TRBJ1-4 TRBD1 TRBV6-5 . CASSQDRGVGKLFF TGTGCCAGCAGCCAGGACAGGGGTGTGGGAAAACTGTTTTTT
TRBJ2-7 TRBD2 TRBV29-1 . CSVILAGGLYEQYF TGCAGCGTCATACTAGCGGGGGGCCTCTACGAGCAGTACTTC
TRBJ1-1 . TRBV19 . CASSWGTKNTEAFF TGTGCCAGCTCCTGGGGGACAAAGAACACTGAAGCTTTCTTT
TRBJ1-2 TRBD1 TRBV10-3 . CAISQQGRVSGYTF TGTGCCATCAGCCAACAGGGGCGGGTGAGTGGCTACACCTTC
TRBJ1-4 . TRBV7-3 . CASSLILGVRHNEKLFF TGTGCCAGCAGCTTAATCTTAGGAGTTCGCCATAATGAAAAACTGTTTTTT
TRBJ2-3 . TRBV2 . CASSRSVDTQYF TGTGCCAGCAGTAGATCGGTAGATACGCAGTATTTT
TRBJ2-1 TRBD2 TRBV7-2 . CASSRRREGNNEQFF TGTGCCAGCAGCCGTCGCCGGGAGGGAAACAATGAGCAGTTCTTC
TRBJ1-4 TRBD1 TRBV5-6 . CASSPDRGEKLFF TGTGCCAGCAGCCCCGACAGGGGCGAAAAACTGTTTTTT
TRBJ2-7 TRBD2 TRBV28 once CASRDSGGSYEQYF TGTGCCAGCAGAGATAGCGGGGGATCCTACGAGCAGTACTTC
TRBJ2-1 . TRBV5-1 . CASSTNNEQFF TGCGCCAGCAGCACAAACAATGAGCAGTTCTTC
TRBJ2-3 TRBD2 TRBV6-5 few CASSYSGTSGADTQYF TGTGCCAGCAGTTACTCCGGGACTAGCGGGGCAGATACGCAGTATTTT
TRBJ2-7 TRBD1 TRBV19 few CASSDRQGLSYEQYF TGTGCCAGTAGCGACAGACAGGGTTTATCCTACGAGCAGTACTTC
TRBJ1-1 TRBD1 TRBV7-3 . CASSTDRGTEAFF TGTGCCAGCAGCACTGACAGGGGCACTGAAGCTTTCTTT
TRBJ2-7 . TRBV5-6 once CASSLASGEQYF TGTGCCAGCAGCTTGGCCTCGGGGGAGCAGTACTTC
TRBJ2-7 TRBD1 TRBV10-3 . CAISEPGTGDYEQYF TGTGCCATCAGTGAACCCGGGACAGGTGATTACGAGCAGTACTTC
TRBJ2-7 TRBD2 TRBV7-9 . CASSLGVAGSYEQYF TGTGCCAGCAGCTTAGGGGTAGCGGGGTCCTACGAGCAGTACTTC
TRBJ1-3 TRBD1 TRBV5-1 . CASSPRTGAGNTIYF TGCGCCAGCAGCCCCCGGACAGGGGCAGGAAACACCATATATTTT
TRBJ2-1 TRBD2 TRBV11-2 few CASSSNIAGAQFF TGTGCCAGCAGCTCGAACATAGCGGGGGCCCAGTTCTTC
TRBJ1-5 TRBD1 TRBV30 . CAWSAGTGLQPQHF TGTGCCTGGAGTGCCGGGACAGGGCTTCAGCCCCAGCATTTT
TRBJ2-5 TRBD1 TRBV7-9 . CASSRGQMIQETQYF TGTGCCAGCAGCCGGGGACAGATGATACAAGAGACCCAGTACTTC
TRBJ1-2 . TRBV6-5 . CASRTARYGYTF TGTGCCAGTCGGACGGCGCGCTATGGCTACACCTTC
TRBJ2-5 TRBD2 TRBV6-1 . CASSERARAGGTQYF TGTGCCAGCAGTGAAAGGGCGAGGGCGGGGGGAACCCAGTACTTC
TRBJ2-1 . TRBV4-1 . CASSRSTGFYNEQFF TGCGCCAGCAGCCGATCGACAGGCTTTTACAATGAGCAGTTCTTC
TRBJ1-1 . TRBV5-1 . CASSDSLNTEAFF TGCGCCAGCAGCGACAGCCTGAACACTGAAGCTTTCTTT
TRBJ2-7 . TRBV6-5 . CASSGRRYAYEQYF TGTGCCAGCAGCGGTCGTCGATACGCCTACGAGCAGTACTTC
TRBJ2-5 TRBD2 TRBV6-2/TRBV6-3 . CASSGGGDQETQYF TGTGCCAGCAGTGGCGGGGGGGACCAAGAGACCCAGTACTTC
TRBJ1-1 . TRBV19 . CASSIPGRGNTEAFF TGTGCCAGTAGTATTCCCGGTAGGGGGAACACTGAAGCTTTCTTT
TRBJ2-2 TRBD1 TRBV9 . CASRGTAPTGELFF TGTGCCAGCAGAGGGACAGCCCCCACCGGGGAGCTGTTTTTT
TRBJ1-2 TRBD1 TRBV7-9 . CASSLGYSGGRGGYTF TGTGCCAGCAGCTTAGGATATTCAGGGGGTCGGGGCGGCTACACCTTC
TRBJ2-2 . TRBV7-2 few CASSWTTGGTGELFF TGTGCCAGCAGCTGGACTACAGGAGGGACCGGGGAGCTGTTTTTT
TRBJ1-1 TRBD1 TRBV2 . CASRLRTGRDTEAFF TGTGCCAGCAGACTCAGGACAGGGCGGGACACTGAAGCTTTCTTT
TRBJ2-7 . TRBV2 . CAGQDGPLSYEQYF TGTGCCGGCCAAGACGGACCTCTCTCCTACGAGCAGTACTTC
TRBJ1-3 . TRBV19 . CASSIGGFGNTIYF TGTGCCAGTAGTATCGGAGGGTTTGGAAACACCATATATTTT
TRBJ1-1 . TRBV10-3 . CAISGPGQNTEAFF TGTGCCATCAGTGGCCCGGGACAAAACACTGAAGCTTTCTTT
TRBJ1-6 . TRBV25-1 . CASNRPGHNSPLHF TGTGCCAGCAATCGCCCAGGGCACAATTCACCCCTCCACTTT
TRBJ2-7 TRBD2 TRBV6-1 . CASSEARGAIDEQYF TGTGCCAGCAGTGAAGCGCGGGGGGCCATCGACGAGCAGTACTTC
TRBJ1-1 . TRBV5-1 . CASSLAWNTEAFF TGCGCCAGCAGCTTGGCCTGGAACACTGAAGCTTTCTTT
TRBJ1-1 TRBD1 TRBV18 . CASSTGGRDTEAFF TGTGCCAGCTCCACAGGGGGTAGGGACACTGAAGCTTTCTTT
TRBJ2-5 TRBD2 TRBV5-1 . CASSFSGGVSETQYF TGCGCCAGCAGCTTTAGCGGGGGGGTATCAGAGACCCAGTACTTC
TRBJ2-2 TRBD2 TRBV4-1 . CASSQMGGARGGELFF TGCGCCAGCAGCCAAATGGGAGGGGCCCGCGGCGGGGAGCTGTTTTTT
TRBJ1-6 . TRBV10-3 . CAISERGSNSPLHF TGTGCCATCAGTGAGCGGGGGAGTAATTCACCCCTCCACTTT
TRBJ2-2 . TRBV27 . CASTRLALHSNTGELFF TGTGCCAGCACACGGCTAGCGCTCCATTCGAACACCGGGGAGCTGTTTTTT
TRBJ2-3 . TRBV10-1 . CASASRDGTDTQYF TGCGCCAGCGCGTCACGGGACGGCACAGATACGCAGTATTTT
TRBJ1-2 . TRBV29-1 . CSAQVSANYGYTF TGCAGCGCCCAAGTATCAGCTAACTATGGCTACACCTTC
TRBJ1-2 . TRBV6-5 once CASSQTNYGYTF TGTGCCAGCAGTCAGACTAACTATGGCTACACCTTC